This note documents a single T cell receptor beta chain sequence. Data came from immunoSEQ multiplex PCR; TCRdb stores just in-frame clones and leaves some out. Found here are approximately 12,000 clones, 73% of them singletons; the top ten hold roughly 21%. This record comes from a study of T cells after somatic rescue of genetic block. CDR1 and CDR2 from the germline V gene are SNHLY and FYNNEI. Germline trimming cut 11 bases from V and 5 bases from J; bases unmatched to any gene: 7. This CDR3 contains 12 residues. The receptor's source is a boy aged 5-17 years. The chain employs TRBV2 and TRBJ1-2, with 8 nucleotides matching TRBD1. Sequencing was done on a sample of peripheral blood mononuclear cells (PBMCs). CDR3 protein: CAGGQALYGYTF. DNA of the CDR3: TGTGCCGGGGGACAGGCCCTATATGGCTACACCTTC.